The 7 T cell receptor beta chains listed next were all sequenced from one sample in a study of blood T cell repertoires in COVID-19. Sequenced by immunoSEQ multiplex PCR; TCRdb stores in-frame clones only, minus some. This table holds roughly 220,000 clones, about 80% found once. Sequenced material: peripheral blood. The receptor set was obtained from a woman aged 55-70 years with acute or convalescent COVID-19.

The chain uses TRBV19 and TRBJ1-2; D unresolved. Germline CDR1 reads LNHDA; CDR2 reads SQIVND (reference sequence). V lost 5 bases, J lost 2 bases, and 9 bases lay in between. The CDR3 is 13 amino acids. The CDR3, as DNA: TGTGCCAGTAGTTTGGGCGAAAACTATGGCTACACCTTC. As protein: CASSLGENYGYTF.

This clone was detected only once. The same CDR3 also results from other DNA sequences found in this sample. The CDR3 nucleotides read TGTGCCAGCAGCTTCTCCGGACAGGGGGCGCGTGAGCAGTACTTC. This encodes CASSFSGQGAREQYF. The V call is TRBV7-2, the J call TRBJ2-7; 11 bases map to TRBD1. V was pared by 3 bases and J by 7 bases, with 8 bases of the junction left unmatched. This CDR3 has 15 residues. Germline V gene sequence: CDR1 SGHTA, CDR2 FQGNSA.

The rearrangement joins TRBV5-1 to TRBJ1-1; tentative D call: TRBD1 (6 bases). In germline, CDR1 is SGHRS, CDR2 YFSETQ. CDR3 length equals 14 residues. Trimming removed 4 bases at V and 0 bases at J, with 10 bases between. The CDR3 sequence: CASSITGMNTEAFF. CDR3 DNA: TGCGCCAGCAGCATAACAGGGATGAACACTGAAGCTTTCTTT.

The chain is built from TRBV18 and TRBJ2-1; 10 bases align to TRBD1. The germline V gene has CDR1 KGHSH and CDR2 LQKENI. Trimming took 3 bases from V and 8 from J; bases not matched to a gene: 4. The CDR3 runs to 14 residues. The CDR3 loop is CASSPAGQGHEQFF. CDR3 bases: TGTGCCAGCTCACCCGCGGGACAGGGGCATGAGCAGTTCTTC.

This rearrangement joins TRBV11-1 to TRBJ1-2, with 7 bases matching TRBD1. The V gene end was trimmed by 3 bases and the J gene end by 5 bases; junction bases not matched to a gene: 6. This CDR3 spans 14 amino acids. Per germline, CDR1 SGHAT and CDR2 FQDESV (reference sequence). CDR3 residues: CASSLWDRGYGYTF. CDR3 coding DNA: TGTGCCAGCAGCTTGTGGGACAGAGGATATGGCTACACCTTC.

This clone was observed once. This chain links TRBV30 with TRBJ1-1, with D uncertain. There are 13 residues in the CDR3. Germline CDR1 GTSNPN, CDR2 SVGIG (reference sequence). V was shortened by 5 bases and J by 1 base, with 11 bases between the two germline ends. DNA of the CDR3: TGTGCCTGGTCCTCCCGACAGAACACTGAAGCTTTCTTT. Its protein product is CAWSSRQNTEAFF.

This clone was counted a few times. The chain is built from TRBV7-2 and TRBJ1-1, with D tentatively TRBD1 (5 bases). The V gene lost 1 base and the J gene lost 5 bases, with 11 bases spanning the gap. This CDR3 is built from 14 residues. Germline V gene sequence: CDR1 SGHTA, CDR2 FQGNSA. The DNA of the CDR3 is TGTGCCAGCAGCTTAGGTGGGGCAAGGACTGAAGCTTTCTTT. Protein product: CASSLGGARTEAFF.